What follows are 19 T cell receptor beta chains derived from one specimen sequenced in a study of blood T cells in healthy people across ages. A sample-barcoded 5' primer and a J-beta primer mix were used in a second PCR of about 6 to 11 cycles. TCRdb passed the 5' RACE reads through MiXCR, listing each CDR3 protein once. The data hold some 1.1 million distinct CDR3 sequences, with roughly two fifths observed a single time. Sample: blood. The receptor set was obtained from a man younger than 35 in good health.

This clonotype came up a few times. The chain has TRBV20-1 and TRBJ2-7; D gene unclear. In germline, CDR1 is DFQATT, CDR2 SNEGSKA (reference sequence). V gave up 3 bases and J gave up 7 bases, with 13 bases separating them. The CDR3 extends over 12 amino acids. CDR3 sequence (DNA): TGCAGTGCTAGGGTCCCCCTTGCGGAGCAGTACTTC. Amino acids: CSARVPLAEQYF.

This chain connects TRBV2 to TRBJ2-3; TRBD2 might be the D (6 bases). Trimming stripped 2 bases from V and 0 bases from J, with 18 bases between. This CDR3 region has 18 residues. Looked up from germline, CDR1 is SNHLY and CDR2 is FYNNEI. CDR3 sequence reads: CASSERVGLRTSTDTQYF. The CDR3 DNA reads TGTGCCAGCAGTGAAAGAGTAGGACTACGGACTAGCACAGATACGCAGTATTTT.

The chain uses TRBV20-1 and TRBJ1-4; 7 bases agree with TRBD1. This CDR3 comprises 15 residues. J gave up 8 bases and V 6 bases, and 15 bases lay outside the gene matches. CDR1 and CDR2 from the germline V gene are DFQATT and SNEGSKA (reference sequence). Here the CDR3 reads CSASGQGEWDEKLFF. The CDR3 DNA follows: TGCAGTGCCTCAGGGCAGGGGGAGTGGGACGAAAAACTGTTTTTT.

The CDR3 coding sequence is TGCAGTGCCGACCGGGGAGATACGCAGTATTTT. Translated: CSADRGDTQYF. V and J are TRBV20-1 and TRBJ2-3; tentatively, D is TRBD2 (5 bases). The germline V gene has CDR1 DFQATT and CDR2 SNEGSKA (reference sequence). This CDR3 spans 11 amino acids. Trimming cost V 6 bases and J 5 bases, with 9 bases left between them.

This clonotype is a singleton in its sample. The CDR3 protein is CATRAASGNTIYF. CDR3 coding DNA: TGTGCCACTAGGGCGGCCTCTGGAAACACCATATATTTT. This chain links TRBV27 with TRBJ1-3; D remains unclear. Per the germline V gene, CDR1 is MNHEY and CDR2 is SMNVEV (reference sequence). The ends were cut back, 10 bases at V and 0 bases at J, with 10 bases in the middle. The CDR3 length is 13 residues.

This clonotype showed up just a few times. The V gene is TRBV20-1, the J gene TRBJ1-4, with 7 nucleotides matching TRBD1. Germline values: CDR1 DFQATT, CDR2 SNEGSKA (reference sequence). J was trimmed by 4 bases and V by 4 bases; bases with no gene match: 9. The CDR3 is 15 amino acids. The CDR3 region is CSAKPPGQFNEKLFF. The CDR3 nucleotides read TGCAGTGCTAAGCCCCCGGGACAGTTTAATGAAAAACTGTTTTTT.

The CDR3 nucleotides read TGTGCCAGCAGGACAGAACCGCAAGAGACCCAGTACTTC. This encodes CASRTEPQETQYF. This chain connects TRBV28 to TRBJ2-5; D possibly corresponds to TRBD1 (5 bases). Trimming took off 6 bases at V and 2 bases at J, with 10 bases between the two ends. CDR1 MDHEN and CDR2 SYDVKM come from the germline V gene. CDR3 length: 13 residues.

This clonotype appeared a few times. The chain joins TRBV7-9 to TRBJ1-2; D not certain. Germline V gene data show CDR1 as SEHNR and CDR2 as FQNEAQ (reference sequence). The V end was cut by 4 bases, the J end by 8 bases, with 20 bases between. The CDR3 loop spans 15 amino acids. The CDR3 here is CASSSPGYDYGGYTF. The CDR3 DNA reads TGTGCCAGCAGCTCCCCGGGGTACGATTACGGAGGCTACACCTTC.

Ten or more counts support this clonotype. The chain couples TRBV7-2 to TRBJ1-2; D gene ambiguous. The germline CDR1 and CDR2 sequences are SGHTA and FQGNSA. The CDR3 is made up of 16 amino acids. Between the trimmed V and J ends, which lost 1 base and 0 bases, there was a span of 12 bases. CDR3 DNA sequence: TGTGCCAGCAGCTTAGGCCCGGGTTCCTCTAACTATGGCTACACCTTC. Translation gives CASSLGPGSSNYGYTF.

In its sample, this clonotype was seen a few times. The chain has TRBV5-1 and TRBJ1-1; D is undetermined. Germline V gene sequence: CDR1 SGHRS, CDR2 YFSETQ. CDR3 size: 16 residues. Between the trimmed V and J ends, which lost 0 bases and 2 bases, there was a span of 14 bases. This chain's CDR3 is CASSLDAGTGNTEAFF. DNA of the CDR3: TGCGCCAGCAGCTTGGACGCGGGTACGGGCAACACTGAAGCTTTCTTT.

The V and J genes are TRBV4-3 and TRBJ1-1; D perhaps matches TRBD1 (5 bases). From germline, CDR1 is LGHNA and CDR2 YSLEER. V gave up 5 bases and J gave up 6 bases, with 16 bases separating them. The CDR3 totals 14 residues. The CDR3 region has the DNA TGCGCCAGCAGCGAGGGCCGCGGGACTTCTGAAGCTTTCTTT. It specifies CASSEGRGTSEAFF.

The gene calls are TRBV28 and TRBJ2-3; tentatively, D is TRBD1 (7 bases). The CDR3 is 14 amino acids. V lost 8 bases, J lost 13 bases, and 25 bases lay in between. Germline CDR1 and CDR2: MDHEN and SYDVKM. CDR3 in DNA: TGTGCCAGCGCCCGGGACAGTCCTTCTTGGGGGGAGTATTTT. This translates into CASARDSPSWGEYF. The whole variable domain, filled in from reference TRBV28 and TRBJ2-3, reads DVKVTQSSRYLVKRTGEKVFLECVQDMDHENMFWYRQDPGLGLRLIYFSYDVKMKEKGDIPEGYSVSREKKERFSLILESASTNQTSMYLCASARDSPSWGEYFGPGTRLTVL.

The rearrangement uses TRBV7-9 and TRBJ2-5; weak D call: TRBD1 (6 bases). CDR1 is SEHNR and CDR2 is FQNEAQ in the germline V gene (reference sequence). This CDR3 region has 14 residues. With 1 base removed from V and 11 bases from J, the gap between germline ends came to 17 bases. The CDR3 loop reads CASSLEGVYYKQYF. The CDR3 bases are TGTGCCAGCAGCTTAGAGGGGGTTTACTACAAGCAGTACTTC.

The V gene is TRBV12-5, the J gene TRBJ2-2; no definite D call. This CDR3 comprises 17 residues. Trimming removed 0 bases from V and 6 bases from J, with 17 bases in between. The germline gives CDR1 LGHNT, CDR2 FRNRAP. The DNA of the CDR3 is TGTGCTAGTGGTTTGGTACTCTACGGGCTAGAGGCCGGGGAGCTGTTTTTT. Residues: CASGLVLYGLEAGELFF. The whole variable domain, filled in from reference TRBV12-5 and TRBJ2-2, reads DARVTQTPRHKVTEMGQEVTMRCQPILGHNTVFWYRQTMMQGLELLAYFRNRAPLDDSGMPKDRFSAEMPDATLATLKIQPSEPRDSAVYFCASGLVLYGLEAGELFFGEGSRLTVL.

This clonotype was observed a few times. The rearrangement uses TRBV6-6 and TRBJ2-7, with 7 bases matching TRBD1. This CDR3 is 15 amino acids long. Germline CDR1 reads MNHNY; CDR2 reads SVGAGI (reference sequence). With V trimmed by 0 bases and J by 3 bases, 5 bases remained unmatched. CDR3 sequence (DNA): TGTGCCAGCAGTTACTCACACCCAGGGGGCTACGAGCAGTACTTC. Translation gives CASSYSHPGGYEQYF.

Comment on this clonotype: At one end, the junction sequence differs from germline, possibly due to a read error. CDR3 coding DNA: TGCGCCAGCAGCCGGAGGACAGCCACCTTCAATGGGCAGTTCTTC. It encodes CASSRRTATFNGQFF. The chain has TRBV4-3 and TRBJ2-1; the D gene is possibly TRBD1 (6 bases). Germline loops: CDR1 LGHNA, CDR2 YSLEER. The length of the CDR3 is 15 residues.

CDR3 nucleotide sequence: TGTGCCAGCAGTTACAAGGAATTGGGTCAGCCCCAGCATTTT. Its translation: CASSYKELGQPQHF. The gene calls are TRBV6-6 and TRBJ1-5; D is uncertain. Germline lookup yields CDR1 MNHNY and CDR2 SVGAGI (reference sequence). V lost 2 bases to trimming and J lost 6 bases, with 11 bases between them. This CDR3 has 14 residues.

The chain couples TRBV12-3 or TRBV12-4 to TRBJ2-7; D remains unclear. This CDR3 has 11 residues. Between the trimmed V and J ends, which lost 1 base and 10 bases, there was a span of 8 bases. The CDR3 loop is CASSLGFIQYF. CDR3 nucleotide sequence: TGTGCCAGCAGTTTAGGGTTTATTCAGTACTTC.

V is TRBV20-1 and J is TRBJ1-5, with D possibly TRBD1 on 6 matching bases. Trimming stripped 1 base from V and 2 bases from J, with 9 bases between. The V gene's germline CDR1 is DFQATT and CDR2 SNEGSKA (reference sequence). The CDR3 has 14 amino acids. The CDR3 DNA reads TGCAGTGCTAGAGGCCGGACAGGCAATCAGCCCCAGCATTTT. The encoded protein is CSARGRTGNQPQHF.